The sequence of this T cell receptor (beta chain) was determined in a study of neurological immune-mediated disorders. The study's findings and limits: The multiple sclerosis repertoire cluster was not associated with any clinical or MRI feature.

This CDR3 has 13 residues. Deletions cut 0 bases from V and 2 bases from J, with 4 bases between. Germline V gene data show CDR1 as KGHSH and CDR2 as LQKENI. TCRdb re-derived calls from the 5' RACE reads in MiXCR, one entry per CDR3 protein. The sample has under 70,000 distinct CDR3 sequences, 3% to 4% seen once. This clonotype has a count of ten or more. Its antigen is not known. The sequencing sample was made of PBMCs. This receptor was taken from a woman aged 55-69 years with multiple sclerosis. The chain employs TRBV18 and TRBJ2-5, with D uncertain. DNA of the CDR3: TGTGCCAGCTCACCACCGGTTCAAGAGACCCAGTACTTC. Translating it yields CASSPPVQETQYF.